These T cell receptor beta chains were read from a single sample in a study of CD8 T cells in ankylosing spondylitis. MiXCR was run by TCRdb on the 5' RACE reads, yielding one entry per CDR3 protein. Of under 120,000 distinct CDR3 sequences listed, 24% are singletons. Sequencing used synovial fluid, either unsorted or a sorted T cell fraction (not recorded which). All receptors come from a male donor with ankylosing spondylitis. Both conserved end residues are part of each CDR3. D genes are given only for firm matches. Clone size is stated in some rows and not others, as once, few, many or a class when expanded.

d_call,clone_size,j_call,v_call,cdr3_aa,cdr3_nt
-,-,TRBJ2-7,TRBV5-1,CASRIEWGTDYEQYF,TGCGCCAGCAGGATCGAGTGGGGAACGGACTACGAGCAGTACTTC
TRBD2,-,TRBJ2-3,TRBV29-1,CSVQPSGSTDTQYF,TGCAGCGTCCAGCCTAGCGGGAGCACAGATACGCAGTATTTT
TRBD1,many,TRBJ2-5,TRBV20-1,CSASAQGAQETQYF,TGCAGTGCTAGCGCGCAGGGGGCGCAAGAGACCCAGTACTTC
TRBD2,-,TRBJ2-7,TRBV24-1,CATTGRTSGMSSYEQYF,TGTGCCACCACTGGAAGAACTAGCGGGATGAGCTCCTACGAGCAGTACTTC
TRBD2,few,TRBJ2-1,TRBV11-2,CASSLEGLAGGSYNEQFF,TGTGCCAGCAGCTTAGAGGGACTAGCGGGAGGCTCCTACAATGAGCAGTTCTTC
TRBD1,-,TRBJ2-1,TRBV7-6,CASSLQGTGGFNEQFF,TGTGCCAGCAGCTTACAAGGGACAGGGGGCTTTAATGAGCAGTTCTTC
-,few,TRBJ2-2,TRBV7-9,CASSLGLGAGELFF,TGTGCCAGCAGCTTAGGACTTGGGGCCGGGGAGCTGTTTTTT
-,many,TRBJ2-3,TRBV15,CATSRLFTDTQYF,TGTGCCACCAGCAGACTCTTCACAGATACGCAGTATTTT
-,-,TRBJ2-2,TRBV10-3,CAIRGSGELFF,TGTGCCATCAGAGGGTCCGGGGAGCTGTTTTTT
TRBD1,-,TRBJ1-1,TRBV7-9,CASSLGGAGGEAFF,TGTGCCAGCAGCTTAGGGGGGGCAGGGGGGGAAGCTTTCTTT
-,many,TRBJ2-7,TRBV7-9,CASSHLKQGSYEQYF,TGTGCCAGCAGCCACTTAAAACAGGGTTCTTACGAGCAGTACTTC
-,-,TRBJ1-3,TRBV10-3,CAISDTRGNTIYF,TGTGCCATCAGTGATACACGGGGAAACACCATATATTTT
-,-,TRBJ2-1,TRBV5-5,CASSFGERPRYEQFF,TGTGCCAGCAGCTTCGGCGAGCGGCCAAGGTATGAGCAGTTCTTC
TRBD2,-,TRBJ2-3,TRBV10-1,CATSSGSRADTQYF,TGCGCCACCTCGAGCGGGAGTAGGGCAGATACGCAGTATTTT
-,-,TRBJ1-3,TRBV7-6,CASSPSRSSGNTIYF,TGTGCCAGCAGCCCCAGTCGGAGCTCTGGAAACACCATATATTTT
-,few,TRBJ2-7,TRBV4-1,CASSQVGQSYEQYF,TGCGCCAGCAGCCAGGTCGGACAGTCCTACGAGCAGTACTTC
-,few,TRBJ2-5,TRBV6-1,CAIIGRFETQYF,TGTGCCATCATAGGGAGGTTCGAGACCCAGTACTTC
TRBD2,-,TRBJ2-1,TRBV7-2,CASSLSREVGNEQFF,TGTGCCAGCAGCCTATCGCGGGAGGTCGGCAATGAGCAGTTCTTC
TRBD1,-,TRBJ1-2,TRBV20-1,CSARAGQVASYGYTF,TGCAGTGCTAGAGCGGGACAGGTCGCGAGCTATGGCTACACCTTC
-,-,TRBJ2-3,TRBV5-4,CASSSMYGSTDTQYF,TGTGCCAGCAGCTCTATGTATGGGTCCACAGATACGCAGTATTTT
-,-,TRBJ2-3,TRBV15,CATSRSPIGGGTDTQYF,TGTGCCACCAGCAGATCCCCTATTGGGGGCGGAACAGATACGCAGTATTTT
-,-,TRBJ2-1,TRBV29-1,CSVDPDSYNEQFF,TGCAGCGTTGACCCTGACTCCTACAATGAGCAGTTCTTC
-,-,TRBJ1-2,TRBV12-3/TRBV12-4,CASSPEGLRNYGYTF,TGTGCCAGCAGTCCGGAGGGCCTGAGAAACTATGGCTACACCTTC
TRBD2,-,TRBJ2-1,TRBV7-9,CASRVAGAHNEQFF,TGTGCCAGCAGAGTAGCGGGAGCCCACAATGAGCAGTTCTTC
-,-,TRBJ2-1,TRBV10-1,CASSPGGSGWEQFF,TGCGCCAGCAGTCCAGGGGGGTCTGGTTGGGAGCAGTTCTTC
-,-,TRBJ2-3,TRBV9,CASSGNTVTQYF,TGTGCCAGCAGCGGGAACACAGTTACGCAGTATTTT
-,-,TRBJ2-1,TRBV9,CASSVGSHNEQFF,TGTGCCAGCAGCGTAGGCAGTCACAATGAGCAGTTCTTC
TRBD1,few,TRBJ1-2,TRBV5-1,CASSIQGAYGYTF,TGCGCCAGCAGCATACAGGGGGCCTATGGCTACACCTTC
-,few,TRBJ2-1,TRBV7-8,CASSLDGGPREQFF,TGTGCCAGCAGCTTAGATGGGGGTCCTAGGGAGCAGTTCTTC
-,-,TRBJ1-1,TRBV3-1,CASSPPGRGTEAFF,TGTGCCAGCAGCCCGCCGGGGAGGGGCACTGAAGCTTTCTTT
TRBD2,-,TRBJ2-1,TRBV20-1,CSARPSGSRNEQFF,TGCAGTGCTAGACCTAGCGGGAGTAGGAATGAGCAGTTCTTC